The 12 T cell receptor beta chains below were found in one sample sequenced in a study of shared clonotypes between healthy human individuals. The method was immunoSEQ multiplex PCR; TCRdb's version includes in-frame clones alone and lacks a portion of them. The data hold about 2.4 million clones, with around nine tenths observed a single time. The specimen sequenced was naive CD4+ T cells sorted from blood. Indicated subset: CD45RA+ positively selected. The source is a young man in good health.

The V and J genes are TRBV7-9 and TRBJ2-3; 8 bases agree with TRBD1. CDR3 length equals 16 residues. Per the germline V gene, CDR1 is SEHNR and CDR2 is FQNEAQ (reference sequence). Losses at the gene ends were 6 bases for V and 2 bases for J; bases not matched to a gene: 10. The CDR3 sequence: CASSNYRGTYTDTQYF. Written as DNA, the CDR3 is TGTGCCAGCAGTAACTACAGGGGGACTTACACAGATACGCAGTATTTT.

Only a few counts were recorded for this clone. The chain joins TRBV12-5 to TRBJ2-1; no firm D call. The V end was cut by 6 bases, the J end by 9 bases, with 12 bases between. This CDR3 region has 12 residues. Per germline, CDR1 LGHNT and CDR2 FRNRAP. In DNA form, the CDR3 reads TGTGCTAGTGGGCCCCCCAGTCTTGAGCAGTTCTTC. Its protein product is CASGPPSLEQFF.

The chain joins TRBV28 to TRBJ2-7, with unresolved D. The CDR3 has 13 amino acids. Germline V lookup: CDR1 MDHEN, CDR2 SYDVKM. The V end was cut by 10 bases, the J end by 0 bases, with 13 bases between. This CDR3 is CATGSGNSYEQYF. In DNA, the CDR3 is TGTGCCACCGGATCTGGGAACTCCTACGAGCAGTACTTC.

The chain links TRBV30 to TRBJ1-2; D unclear. The V gene lost 2 bases and the J gene lost 9 bases, with 10 bases spanning the gap. The germline CDR1 and CDR2 sequences are GTSNPN and SVGIG (reference sequence). The CDR3 has 11 residues. CDR3 nucleotides: TGTGCCTGGAGTATGCACAACAGCTACACCTTC. Translating it yields CAWSMHNSYTF.

The chain combines TRBV7-8 with TRBJ1-3; D ambiguous. CDR1 is SGHVS and CDR2 is FQNEAQ in the germline V gene. The CDR3 is made up of 12 amino acids. With 4 bases removed from V and 2 bases from J, the gap between germline ends came to 3 bases. CDR3 in DNA: TGTGCCAGCAGCTCAACTGGAAACACCATATATTTT. This codes for CASSSTGNTIYF. Full variable domain (outside the CDR3, taken from reference TRBV7-8 and TRBJ1-3): GAGVSQSPRYKVAKRGQDVALRCDPISGHVSLFWYQQALGQGPEFLTYFQNEAQLDKSGLPSDRFFAERPEGSVSTLKIQRTQQEDSAVYLCASSSTGNTIYFGEGSWLTVV.

V is TRBV5-1 and J is TRBJ2-7; TRBD1 matches at 10 bases. This CDR3 spans 16 amino acids. V lost 4 bases, J lost 4 bases, and 11 bases stayed unmatched. Looked up from germline, CDR1 is SGHRS and CDR2 is YFSETQ. The CDR3 reads CASSIRDRGRQYEQYF. In DNA form, the CDR3 reads TGCGCCAGCAGCATAAGGGACAGGGGCCGCCAGTACGAGCAGTACTTC. The complete variable domain, with remaining parts taken from reference TRBV5-1 and TRBJ2-7, reads KAGVTQTPRYLIKTRGQQVTLSCSPISGHRSVSWYQQTPGQGLQFLFEYFSETQRNKGNFPGRFSGRQFSNSRSEMNVSTLELGDSALYLCASSIRDRGRQYEQYFGPGTRLTVT.

This chain joins TRBV6-5 and TRBJ2-1; 12 bases agree with TRBD2. The CDR3 is 15 amino acids. Germline V gene data show CDR1 as MNHEY and CDR2 as SVGAGI. The trim removed 5 bases at V and 7 bases at J, leaving 6 bases unmatched. The CDR3 DNA reads as TGTGCCAGCAGTCTATATGGACTAGCGGGAAATGAGCAGTTCTTC. Translation gives CASSLYGLAGNEQFF.

The rearrangement uses TRBV29-1 and TRBJ2-1; 7 bases line up with TRBD1. This CDR3 has 12 residues. Unmatched junction bases numbered 5, after V lost 7 bases and J lost 5 bases. Germline values: CDR1 SQVTM, CDR2 ANQGSEA. CDR3 loop: CSAPQGDNEQFF. The DNA for the CDR3 is TGCAGCGCTCCGCAGGGGGACAATGAGCAGTTCTTC.

The chain recombines TRBV7-6 with TRBJ1-4; the D is unclear. Germline lookup yields CDR1 SGHVS and CDR2 FNYEAQ. This CDR3 comprises 15 residues. Trimming cost V 1 base and J 7 bases, with 13 bases left between them. The CDR3 loop is CASSLEGSRGEKLFF. CDR3 DNA: TGTGCCAGCAGCTTAGAAGGGTCTCGGGGTGAAAAACTGTTTTTT.

The rearrangement joins TRBV13 to TRBJ2-5, with 7 bases that match TRBD2. CDR3 size: 14 residues. Germline assignment: CDR1 PRHDT and CDR2 FYEKMQ (reference sequence). V shed 5 bases, J shed 3 bases, and the junction held 6 bases outside the gene matches. The CDR3, as DNA: TGTGCCAGCAGCAATGAGGCGGGGGAAGAGACCCAGTACTTC. Its protein product is CASSNEAGEETQYF.

Concerning this clone itself: The sample holds other DNA sequences that translate to the same CDR3. The V and J genes are TRBV4-1 and TRBJ2-1; D is uncertain. The V and J ends lost 1 base and 9 bases respectively, with 7 bases between them. This CDR3 comprises 12 residues. CDR1 is MGHRA, CDR2 YSYEKL, per germline. CDR3 bases: TGCGCCAGCAGCCAAGTACTAAGTGAGCAGTTCTTC. It is translated as CASSQVLSEQFF.

This chain uses TRBV9 with TRBJ1-6, with D unresolved. V lost 4 bases and J lost 8, with 19 bases in between. The germline V gene encodes CDR1 SGDLS and CDR2 YYNGEE. The CDR3 runs to 16 residues. CDR3 sequence (DNA): TGTGCCAGCAGCCCAGATGGGTCCCAAGTGCATTCACCCCTCCACTTT. Its translation is CASSPDGSQVHSPLHF.